The 8 T cell receptor beta chains given below trace back to one sample, sequenced in a study of blood T cell repertoires in COVID-19. Measured with immunoSEQ multiplex PCR; TCRdb has only the in-frame clones, and not every one. The sample has 200,000 to 250,000 clones; about 90% are singletons. Sequencing used PBMCs or T cells enriched from blood (not recorded which). The receptors stem from a man over 45 who had been exposed to COVID-19.

J is TRBJ2-1 and V is TRBV5-1; TRBD2 might be the D (7 bases). The V gene's germline CDR1 is SGHRS and CDR2 YFSETQ. Trimming left V 0 bases short and J 5 bases short, with 12 bases between. The CDR3 contains 15 residues. Written as DNA, the CDR3 is TGCGCCAGCAGCTTGGATACGGGGGGCAACAATGAGCAGTTCTTC. Translated, it gives CASSLDTGGNNEQFF.

The chain couples TRBV28 to TRBJ1-4; 7 nucleotides align to TRBD1. The CDR3 runs 15 residues. Per the germline V gene, CDR1 is MDHEN and CDR2 is SYDVKM. J was trimmed by 8 bases and V by 4 bases; bases with no gene match: 10. Written as DNA, the CDR3 is TGTGCCAGCAGTTCAAGGGGGCGGAATGGGGAAAAACTGTTTTTT. This sequence encodes CASSSRGRNGEKLFF.

This chain connects TRBV5-1 to TRBJ2-5; TRBD1 matches 7 bases. V gave up 7 bases and J gave up 4 bases; unmatched junction bases: 10. Germline V gene lookup returns CDR1 SGHRS and CDR2 YFSETQ. This CDR3 spans 14 amino acids. CDR3 coding DNA: TGCGCCAGCCATGTAGGACAGGTCGGAGAGACCCAGTACTTC. Amino acids: CASHVGQVGETQYF.

The V and J genes are TRBV14 and TRBJ1-2; possible D gene TRBD1, 6 bases. The CDR3 length is 13 residues. CDR1 SGHDN and CDR2 FVKESK come from the germline V gene. Trimming pared 2 bases from V and 8 bases from J, leaving 12 bases between. The CDR3 region has the DNA TGTGCCAGCAGCCAACCGGGACAACGGGGCTACACCTTC. This codes for CASSQPGQRGYTF.

The CDR3 DNA follows: TGCGCCAGCAGTGTCACCGGGACAGGGGACGAGCAGTACGTC. This translates into CASSVTGTGDEQYV. The chain is built from TRBV5-1 and TRBJ2-7, with 10 positions matching TRBD1. V shed 5 bases, J shed 5 bases, and the junction held 7 bases outside the gene matches. In germline, CDR1 is SGHRS, CDR2 YFSETQ. The CDR3 length is 14 residues.

V gene TRBV6-1 combines with J gene TRBJ1-6, with a possible D match to TRBD1 (6 bases). CDR3 length: 15 amino acids. Per the germline V gene, CDR1 is MNHNS and CDR2 is SASEGT. V was shortened by 3 bases and J by 5 bases, with 11 bases between the two germline ends. The CDR3 DNA reads as TGTGCCAGCAGTGAGGTTGGACAGAATAATTCACCCCTCCACTTT. This gives the protein CASSEVGQNNSPLHF.

This sequence joins TRBV19 and TRBJ1-2; no firm D call. The germline V gene has CDR1 LNHDA and CDR2 SQIVND (reference sequence). The V and J ends lost 3 bases and 0 bases respectively, with 11 bases between them. The CDR3 is 15 amino acids. CDR3 protein: CASSMYGSTNYGYTF. The CDR3 DNA sequence: TGTGCCAGTAGTATGTACGGTTCAACTAACTATGGCTACACCTTC.

The V gene is TRBV11-3, the J gene TRBJ2-1; TRBD2 is a possible D gene (5 bases). Germline CDR1 reads SGHNT; CDR2 reads YENEEA. This CDR3 contains 16 residues. Trimming pared 5 bases from V and 0 bases from J, leaving 14 bases between. This chain's CDR3 is CASSLPLASSYNEQFF. The CDR3 region has the DNA TGTGCCAGCAGCCTACCCTTAGCGTCCTCCTACAATGAGCAGTTCTTC.